These T cell receptor beta chains were read from a single sample in a study of blood T cell repertoires in COVID-19. Profiled with immunoSEQ multiplex PCR; TCRdb holds only in-frame clones, not every one. The sample has about 250,000 clones, about 88% seen once. The source material was PBMCs or T cells enriched from blood (not recorded which). Source of these receptors: a woman in her fifties or sixties who had recovered from COVID-19. The CDR3 runs from the conserved cysteine through the conserved F or W. D genes are given only for firm matches.

D gene	V gene	J gene	CDR3 DNA	CDR3 protein
TRBD2	TRBV4-3	TRBJ2-1	TGCGCCAGCAGCCAAGAGACTAGCGGGTACAATGAGCAGTTCTTC	CASSQETSGYNEQFF
NA	TRBV2	TRBJ1-3	TGTGCCAGCAGTAACCGGGACACCAGGGGAAACACCATATATTTT	CASSNRDTRGNTIYF
TRBD1	TRBV7-9	TRBJ1-6	TGTGCCAGCAGCTTAGTTTCGCAGGGGGGATCACCCCTCCACTTT	CASSLVSQGGSPLHF
NA	TRBV12-3/TRBV12-4	TRBJ2-7	TGTGCCAGCAGCGAACACTACGAGCAGTACTTC	CASSEHYEQYF
TRBD1	TRBV28	TRBJ1-2	TGTGCCAGCAGTTTAACCGGGACAGCTCAGGGGAAGGGCTACACCTTC	CASSLTGTAQGKGYTF
NA	TRBV19	TRBJ2-2	TGTGCCAGTAGTATAGCGGGCGGGGAGCTGTTTTTT	CASSIAGGELFF
TRBD1	TRBV11-2	TRBJ2-3	TGTGCCAGCAGTAAACAGGGGGCTGATACGCAGTATTTT	CASSKQGADTQYF
NA	TRBV11-1	TRBJ2-1	TGTGCCAGCAGCTTACCCCCCCTTCCTAGCTACAATGAGCAGTTCTTC	CASSLPPLPSYNEQFF
TRBD1	TRBV5-4	TRBJ2-1	TGTGCCAGCAGCCCCGGACAGGGGGCATCCTACAATGAGCAGTTCTTC	CASSPGQGASYNEQFF
TRBD2	TRBV28	TRBJ2-7	TGTGCCAGCAGAACTAGCGATTTTTCCTACGAGCAGTACTTC	CASRTSDFSYEQYF